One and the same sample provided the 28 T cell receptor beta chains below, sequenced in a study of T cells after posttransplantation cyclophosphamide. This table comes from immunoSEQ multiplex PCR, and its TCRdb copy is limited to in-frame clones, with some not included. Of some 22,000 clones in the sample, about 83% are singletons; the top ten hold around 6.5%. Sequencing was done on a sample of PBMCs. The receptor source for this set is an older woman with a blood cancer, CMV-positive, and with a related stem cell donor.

The CDR3 region has the DNA TGTGCCAGCAGTGGGTACAGGGGCACTAATGAAAAACTGTTTTTT. Protein: CASSGYRGTNEKLFF. This chain connects TRBV6-1 to TRBJ1-4; 7 nucleotides agree with TRBD1. The CDR3 is 15 amino acids. Looked up from germline, CDR1 is MNHNS and CDR2 is SASEGT. V shed 4 bases and J 2 bases; nucleotides not matched to a gene: 4.

The CDR3 region is CASTLSFGTRDEQYF. In nucleotides, the CDR3 is TGTGCCAGCACCCTTTCCTTCGGAACTCGGGACGAGCAGTACTTC. This sequence joins TRBV6-1 and TRBJ2-7; no definite D call. V lost 7 bases and J lost 5, with 21 bases in between. The CDR3 sequence is 15 residues long. The germline gives CDR1 MNHNS, CDR2 SASEGT.

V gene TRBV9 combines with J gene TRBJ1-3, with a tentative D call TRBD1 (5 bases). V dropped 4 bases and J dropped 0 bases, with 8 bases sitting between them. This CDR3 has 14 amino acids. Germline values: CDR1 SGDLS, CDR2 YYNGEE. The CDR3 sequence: CASSPQGSGNTIYF. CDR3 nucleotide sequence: TGTGCCAGCAGCCCTCAGGGCTCTGGAAACACCATATATTTT.

DNA of the CDR3: TGTGCCAGCATCGACAGCTCTGGAAACACCATATATTTT. Translated: CASIDSSGNTIYF. The chain carries TRBV6-5 and TRBJ1-3; tentative D call: TRBD1 (5 bases). Trimming cost V 7 bases and J 0 bases, with 7 bases left between them. CDR1 and CDR2 from the germline V gene are MNHEY and SVGAGI. The CDR3 spans 13 residues.

The CDR3 spells CASSLGGQETQYF. The CDR3 DNA follows: TGCGCCAGCAGCTTGGGAGGACAAGAGACCCAGTACTTC. The rearrangement joins TRBV5-1 to TRBJ2-5; no firm D call. CDR1 is SGHRS and CDR2 is YFSETQ in the germline V gene. The CDR3 consists of 13 residues. V was cut by 0 bases and J by 2 bases, with 5 bases left in between.

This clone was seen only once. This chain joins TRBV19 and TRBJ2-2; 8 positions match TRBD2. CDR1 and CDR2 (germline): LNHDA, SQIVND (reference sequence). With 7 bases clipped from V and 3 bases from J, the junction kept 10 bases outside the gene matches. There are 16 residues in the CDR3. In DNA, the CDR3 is TGTGCCAGTAACCAACAACTAGCGGAGTACACCGGGGAGCTGTTTTTT. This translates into CASNQQLAEYTGELFF.

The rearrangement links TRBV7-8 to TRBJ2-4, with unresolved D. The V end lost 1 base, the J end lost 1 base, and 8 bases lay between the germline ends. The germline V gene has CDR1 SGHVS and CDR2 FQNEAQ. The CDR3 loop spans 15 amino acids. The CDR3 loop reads CASSLGALAKNIQYF. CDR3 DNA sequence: TGTGCCAGCAGCTTAGGGGCCCTCGCCAAAAACATTCAGTACTTC.

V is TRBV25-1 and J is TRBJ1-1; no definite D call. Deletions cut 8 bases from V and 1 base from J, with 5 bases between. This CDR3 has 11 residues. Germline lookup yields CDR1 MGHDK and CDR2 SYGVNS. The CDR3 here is CASYGNTEAFF. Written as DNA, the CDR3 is TGTGCCAGCTACGGGAACACTGAAGCTTTCTTT.

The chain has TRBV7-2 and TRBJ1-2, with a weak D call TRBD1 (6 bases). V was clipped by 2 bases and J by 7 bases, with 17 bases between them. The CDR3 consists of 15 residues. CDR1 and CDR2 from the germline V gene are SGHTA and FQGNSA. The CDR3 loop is CASSLSITTGSGYTF. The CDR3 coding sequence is TGTGCCAGCAGCTTATCTATCACTACAGGGTCTGGCTACACCTTC. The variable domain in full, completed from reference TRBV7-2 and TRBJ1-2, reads GAGVSQSPSNKVTEKGKDVELRCDPISGHTALYWYRQSLGQGLEFLIYFQGNSAPDKSGLPSDRFSAERTGGSVSTLTIQRTQQEDSAVYLCASSLSITTGSGYTFGSGTRLTVV.

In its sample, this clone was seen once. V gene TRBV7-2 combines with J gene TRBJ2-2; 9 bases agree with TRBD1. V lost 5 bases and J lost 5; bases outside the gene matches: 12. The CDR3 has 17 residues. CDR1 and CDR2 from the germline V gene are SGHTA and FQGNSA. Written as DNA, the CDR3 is TGTGCCAGCAGCACGAACAGGGGGCGCGTCTTGACCGGGGAGCTGTTTTTT. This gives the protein CASSTNRGRVLTGELFF. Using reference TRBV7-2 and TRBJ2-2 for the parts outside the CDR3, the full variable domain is GAGVSQSPSNKVTEKGKDVELRCDPISGHTALYWYRQSLGQGLEFLIYFQGNSAPDKSGLPSDRFSAERTGGSVSTLTIQRTQQEDSAVYLCASSTNRGRVLTGELFFGEGSRLTVL.

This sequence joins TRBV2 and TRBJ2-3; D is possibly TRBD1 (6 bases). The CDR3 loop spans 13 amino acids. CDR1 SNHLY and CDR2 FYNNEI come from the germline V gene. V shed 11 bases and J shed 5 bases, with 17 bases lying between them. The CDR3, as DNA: TGTGCCGACAGGCAGCGTGTGTTAGATACGCAGTATTTT. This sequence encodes CADRQRVLDTQYF.

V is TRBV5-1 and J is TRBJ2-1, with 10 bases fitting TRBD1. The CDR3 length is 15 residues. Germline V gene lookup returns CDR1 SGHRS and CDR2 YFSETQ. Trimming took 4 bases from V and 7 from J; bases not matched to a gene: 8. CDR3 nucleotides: TGCGCCAGCAGCCCGGTGGGACAGGGGCTGAATGAGCAGTTCTTC. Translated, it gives CASSPVGQGLNEQFF.

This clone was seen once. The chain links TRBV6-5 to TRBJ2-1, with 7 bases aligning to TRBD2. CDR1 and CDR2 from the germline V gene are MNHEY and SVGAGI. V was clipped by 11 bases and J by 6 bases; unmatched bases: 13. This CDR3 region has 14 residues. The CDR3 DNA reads TGTGCCCCCCTTCGGGCGGGAGCCTCCAATGAGCAGTTCTTC. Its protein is CAPLRAGASNEQFF.

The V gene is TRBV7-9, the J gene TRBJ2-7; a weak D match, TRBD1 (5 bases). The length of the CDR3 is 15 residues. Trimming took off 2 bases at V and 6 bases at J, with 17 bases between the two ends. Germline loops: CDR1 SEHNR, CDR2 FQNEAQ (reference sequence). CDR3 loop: CASSLFRQGFGEQYF. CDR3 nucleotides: TGTGCCAGCAGCTTATTTCGGCAGGGCTTTGGCGAGCAGTACTTC.

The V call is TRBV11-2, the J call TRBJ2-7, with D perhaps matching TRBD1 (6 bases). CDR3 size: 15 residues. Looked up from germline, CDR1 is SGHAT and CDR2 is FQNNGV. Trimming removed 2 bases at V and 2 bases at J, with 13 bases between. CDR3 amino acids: CASSLTRTETYEQYF. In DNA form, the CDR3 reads TGTGCCAGCAGCTTAACCCGGACAGAGACCTACGAGCAGTACTTC. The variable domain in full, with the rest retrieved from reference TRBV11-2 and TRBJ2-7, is EAGVAQSPRYKIIEKRQSVAFWCNPISGHATLYWYQQILGQGPKLLIQFQNNGVVDDSQLPKDRFSAERLKGVDSTLKIQPAKLEDSAVYLCASSLTRTETYEQYFGPGTRLTVT.

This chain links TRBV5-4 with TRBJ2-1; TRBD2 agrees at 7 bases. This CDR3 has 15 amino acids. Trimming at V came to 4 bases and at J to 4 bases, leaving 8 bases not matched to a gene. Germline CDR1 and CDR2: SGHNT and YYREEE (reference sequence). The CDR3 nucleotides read TGTGCCAGCAGCCCGAGCGGGACTTCGTACAATGAGCAGTTCTTC. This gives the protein CASSPSGTSYNEQFF.

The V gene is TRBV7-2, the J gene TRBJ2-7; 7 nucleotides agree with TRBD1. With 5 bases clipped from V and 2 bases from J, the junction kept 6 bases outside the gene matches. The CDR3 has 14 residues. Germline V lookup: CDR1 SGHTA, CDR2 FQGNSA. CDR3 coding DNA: TGTGCCAGCAGCCCAAGACAGGGAACCTACGAGCAGTACTTC. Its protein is CASSPRQGTYEQYF.

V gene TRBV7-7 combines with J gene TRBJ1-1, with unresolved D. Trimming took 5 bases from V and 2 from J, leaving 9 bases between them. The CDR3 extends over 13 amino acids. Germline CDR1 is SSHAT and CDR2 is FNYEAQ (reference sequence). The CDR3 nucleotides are TGTGCCAGCAGCCAACAGAGTAACACTGAAGCTTTCTTT. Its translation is CASSQQSNTEAFF.

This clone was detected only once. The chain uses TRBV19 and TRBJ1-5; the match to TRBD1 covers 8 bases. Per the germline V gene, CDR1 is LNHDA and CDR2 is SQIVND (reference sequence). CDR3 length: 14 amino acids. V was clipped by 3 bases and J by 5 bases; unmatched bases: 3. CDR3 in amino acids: CASSIYRGYQPQHF. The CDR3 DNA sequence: TGTGCCAGTAGTATTTACAGGGGGTATCAGCCCCAGCATTTT.

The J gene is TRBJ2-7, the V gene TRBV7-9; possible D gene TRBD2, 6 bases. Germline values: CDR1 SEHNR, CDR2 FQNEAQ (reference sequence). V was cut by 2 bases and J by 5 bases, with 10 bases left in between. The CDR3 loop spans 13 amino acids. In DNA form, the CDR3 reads TGTGCCAGCAGCTTAAGGACTACGGACGAGCAGTACTTC. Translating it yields CASSLRTTDEQYF.

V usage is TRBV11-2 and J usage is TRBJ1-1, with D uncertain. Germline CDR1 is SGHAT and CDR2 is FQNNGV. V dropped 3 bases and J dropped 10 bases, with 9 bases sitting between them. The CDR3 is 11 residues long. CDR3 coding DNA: TGTGCCAGCAGCTTGCAGAGGAGAGCTTTCTTT. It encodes CASSLQRRAFF.

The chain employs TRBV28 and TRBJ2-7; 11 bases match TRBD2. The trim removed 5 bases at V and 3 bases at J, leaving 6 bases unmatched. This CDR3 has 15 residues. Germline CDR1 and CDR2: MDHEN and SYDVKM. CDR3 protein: CASSLAGGTSYEQYF. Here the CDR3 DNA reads TGTGCCAGCAGTCTAGCGGGAGGAACAAGCTACGAGCAGTACTTC.

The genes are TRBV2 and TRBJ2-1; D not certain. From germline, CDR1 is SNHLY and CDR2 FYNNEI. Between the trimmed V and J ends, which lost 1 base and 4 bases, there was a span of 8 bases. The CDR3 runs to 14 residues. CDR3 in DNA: TGTGCCAGCAGTGAAGGGTACAGATACAATGAGCAGTTCTTC. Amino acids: CASSEGYRYNEQFF.

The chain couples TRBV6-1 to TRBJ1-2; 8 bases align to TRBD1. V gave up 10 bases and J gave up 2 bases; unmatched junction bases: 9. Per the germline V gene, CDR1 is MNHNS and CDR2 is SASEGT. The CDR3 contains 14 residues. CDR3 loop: CAIRHTGGNYGYTF. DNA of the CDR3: TGTGCCATCCGACACACAGGGGGAAACTATGGCTACACCTTC.

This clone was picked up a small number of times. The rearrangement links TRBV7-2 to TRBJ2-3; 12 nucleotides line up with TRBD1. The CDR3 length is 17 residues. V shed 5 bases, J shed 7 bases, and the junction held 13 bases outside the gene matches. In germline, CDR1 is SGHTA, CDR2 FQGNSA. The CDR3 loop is CASSPGTGTGGINTQYF. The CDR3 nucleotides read TGTGCCAGCAGCCCGGGAACCGGGACAGGGGGCATAAATACGCAGTATTTT. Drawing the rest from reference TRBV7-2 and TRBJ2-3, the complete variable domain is GAGVSQSPSNKVTEKGKDVELRCDPISGHTALYWYRQSLGQGLEFLIYFQGNSAPDKSGLPSDRFSAERTGGSVSTLTIQRTQQEDSAVYLCASSPGTGTGGINTQYFGPGTRLTVL.

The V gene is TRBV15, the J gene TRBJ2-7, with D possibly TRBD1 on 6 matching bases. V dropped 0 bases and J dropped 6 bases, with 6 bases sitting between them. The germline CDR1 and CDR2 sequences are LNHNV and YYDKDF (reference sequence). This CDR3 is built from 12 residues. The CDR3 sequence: CATSRDRGEQYF. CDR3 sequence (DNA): TGTGCCACCAGCAGAGACAGGGGCGAGCAGTACTTC.

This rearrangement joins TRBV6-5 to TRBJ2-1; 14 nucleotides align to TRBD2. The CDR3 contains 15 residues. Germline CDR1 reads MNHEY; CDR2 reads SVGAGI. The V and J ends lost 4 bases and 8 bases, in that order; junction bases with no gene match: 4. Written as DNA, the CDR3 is TGTGCCAGCAGTTCCCTGACTAGCGGGAGGGATGAGCAGTTCTTC. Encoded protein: CASSSLTSGRDEQFF.

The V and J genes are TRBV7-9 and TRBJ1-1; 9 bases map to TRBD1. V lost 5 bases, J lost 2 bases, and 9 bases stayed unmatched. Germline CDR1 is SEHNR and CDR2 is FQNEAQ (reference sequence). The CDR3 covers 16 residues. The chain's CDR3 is CASSPRQGEFNTEAFF. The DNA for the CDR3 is TGTGCCAGCAGCCCTCGACAGGGGGAGTTTAACACTGAAGCTTTCTTT.